Following are 30 T cell receptor beta chains from one sample sequenced in a study of T cell responses to AZD1222 COVID-19 vaccine (dated by TCRdb to the early 2020s). Libraries were constructed by the immunoSEQ multiplex PCR assay. In TCRdb, the immuneACCESS table is reduced to in-frame sequences with V and J assigned. These tables do not hold every clone; where another copy was compared, an unresolved V gene accounts for under half, and the others remain unexplained. This sample holds fewer than 150,000 clones; about 90% were observed only once. About 2% of the sample is held by the ten biggest clonotypes. Sample time point, as interpreted from the label and publication: baseline before first vaccination. The sample here was peripheral blood, taken on day 0 of AZD1222 vaccination. All receptors come from an adult in good health.

This chain connects TRBV6-2 or TRBV6-3 to TRBJ1-4; 9 nucleotides match TRBD1. Trimming at V came to 2 bases and at J to 7 bases, leaving 2 bases not matched to a gene. The CDR3 length is 14 residues. Germline CDR1 and CDR2: MNHEY and SVGEGT. The CDR3 DNA reads as TGTGCCAGCAGTTACGGGACAGGGCGTGAAAAACTGTTTTTT. Translation: CASSYGTGREKLFF.

The chain combines TRBV28 with TRBJ1-5, with D maybe TRBD1 (5 bases). The germline CDR1 and CDR2 sequences are MDHEN and SYDVKM. The CDR3 is 18 amino acids. Trimming left V 6 bases short and J 11 bases short, with 32 bases between. CDR3: CASSQPLGGEVAPQAQHF. In DNA, the CDR3 is TGTGCCAGCAGCCAACCACTGGGGGGAGAAGTGGCGCCGCAAGCCCAGCATTTT.

This clone showed up just once. This chain connects TRBV5-1 to TRBJ1-1; the D is unclear. The CDR3 length is 14 residues. V was shortened by 6 bases and J by 0 bases, with 12 bases between the two germline ends. The germline V gene has CDR1 SGHRS and CDR2 YFSETQ. The DNA for the CDR3 is TGCGCCAGCATGAAGGGAAGTATGAACACTGAAGCTTTCTTT. Translated: CASMKGSMNTEAFF.

The V and J genes are TRBV7-9 and TRBJ1-2; D uncertain. The CDR3 runs to 12 residues. Trimming left V 5 bases short and J 6 bases short, with 10 bases between. Germline V lookup: CDR1 SEHNR, CDR2 FQNEAQ (reference sequence). The CDR3 reads CASSTSTDGYTF. The CDR3 DNA is TGTGCCAGCAGCACATCGACGGATGGCTACACCTTC.

The chain uses TRBV4-3 and TRBJ1-6; D possibly corresponds to TRBD1 (5 bases). The CDR3 is made up of 17 amino acids. CDR1 and CDR2 from the germline V gene are LGHNA and YSLEER. Trimming cost V 1 base and J 9 bases, with 19 bases left between them. CDR3 sequence reads: CASSQAGQGAGGSPLHF. The DNA of the CDR3 is TGCGCCAGCAGCCAAGCCGGCCAGGGAGCGGGTGGTTCACCCCTCCACTTT.

The rearrangement links TRBV11-2 to TRBJ1-1; possibly TRBD1 for D (6 bases). The V gene's germline CDR1 is SGHAT and CDR2 FQNNGV. V was cut by 2 bases and J by 0 bases, with 13 bases left in between. The CDR3 contains 16 residues. CDR3: CASSLSFQGLNTEAFF. The CDR3 region has the DNA TGTGCCAGCAGCTTATCATTTCAGGGGTTGAACACTGAAGCTTTCTTT. Full variable domain (missing parts from reference TRBV11-2 and TRBJ1-1): EAGVAQSPRYKIIEKRQSVAFWCNPISGHATLYWYQQILGQGPKLLIQFQNNGVVDDSQLPKDRFSAERLKGVDSTLKIQPAKLEDSAVYLCASSLSFQGLNTEAFFGQGTRLTVV.

This chain links TRBV9 with TRBJ2-1, with 9 bases matching TRBD2. Germline values: CDR1 SGDLS, CDR2 YYNGEE. Trimming at V came to 0 bases and at J to 5 bases, leaving 6 bases not matched to a gene. This CDR3 comprises 16 residues. CDR3 coding DNA: TGTGCCAGCAGCGTAGGGGTGACTAGCGGAGACAATGAGCAGTTCTTC. Protein: CASSVGVTSGDNEQFF. The complete variable domain, with remaining parts taken from reference TRBV9 and TRBJ2-1, reads DSGVTQTPKHLITATGQRVTLRCSPRSGDLSVYWYQQSLDQGLQFLIQYYNGEERAKGNILERFSAQQFPDLHSELNLSSLELGDSALYFCASSVGVTSGDNEQFFGPGTRLTVL.

The V and J genes are TRBV4-2 and TRBJ1-2, with TRBD1 as a possible D gene (6 bases). Germline V gene sequence: CDR1 LGHNA, CDR2 YNFKEQ. The CDR3 contains 16 residues. Between the trimmed V and J ends, which lost 0 bases and 5 bases, there was a span of 16 bases. CDR3 region: CASSQDHSAGVYGYTF. For the CDR3, the DNA is TGTGCCAGCAGCCAAGATCATTCGGCAGGGGTGTATGGCTACACCTTC.

J is TRBJ1-1 and V is TRBV19; 7 positions agree with TRBD1. Germline V gene sequence: CDR1 LNHDA, CDR2 SQIVND (reference sequence). J gave up 1 base and V 4 bases, and 6 bases lay outside the gene matches. The length of the CDR3 is 15 residues. As DNA, the CDR3 is TGTGCCAGTAGTACTACACGACAGGGGAACACTGAAGCTTTCTTT. It encodes CASSTTRQGNTEAFF.

The gene calls are TRBV6-4 and TRBJ1-1, with 9 positions matching TRBD1. The V gene end was trimmed by 4 bases and the J gene end by 3 bases; junction bases not matched to a gene: 9. CDR3 size: 16 residues. Germline values: CDR1 MRHNA, CDR2 SNTAGT. CDR3 coding DNA: TGTGCCAGCAGTGTCACAGGGGGCGCAGGATACACTGAAGCTTTCTTT. Encoded protein: CASSVTGGAGYTEAFF.

The V call is TRBV25-1, the J call TRBJ2-5; possible D gene TRBD2, 6 bases. The CDR3 length is 13 residues. The ends were cut back, 7 bases at V and 5 bases at J, with 14 bases in the middle. Looked up from germline, CDR1 is MGHDK and CDR2 is SYGVNS. DNA for the CDR3: TGTGCCAGCATCGGGGGAGTAGGGGAGACCCAGTACTTC. It codes for CASIGGVGETQYF.

The chain carries TRBV7-8 and TRBJ2-7; the D is unclear. Germline CDR1 reads SGHVS; CDR2 reads FQNEAQ. V shed 2 bases and J shed 2 bases, with 10 bases lying between them. The CDR3 contains 14 residues. The CDR3 region is CASSLTDGTYEQYF. The CDR3 DNA sequence: TGTGCCAGCAGCTTAACGGACGGAACCTACGAGCAGTACTTC.

The J gene is TRBJ2-1, the V gene TRBV6-2 or TRBV6-3, with TRBD1 matching over 9 bases. The CDR3 is made up of 15 amino acids. V shed 2 bases and J 7 bases; nucleotides not matched to a gene: 6. The germline V gene has CDR1 MNHEY and CDR2 SVGEGT. The CDR3 DNA reads TGTGCCAGCAGTTACCGACAGGGGGTCAGGAATGAGCAGTTCTTC. Protein sequence: CASSYRQGVRNEQFF.

V usage is TRBV12-5 and J usage is TRBJ2-2; TRBD1 matches 8 bases. This CDR3 comprises 16 residues. CDR1 and CDR2 from the germline V gene are LGHNT and FRNRAP. V shed 1 base and J 0 bases; nucleotides not matched to a gene: 1. The CDR3 DNA reads as TGTGCTAGTGGTTTGGGACAGGGGTCGAACACCGGGGAGCTGTTTTTT. Translation gives CASGLGQGSNTGELFF.

This clone was counted a few times. This chain links TRBV27 with TRBJ1-6, with TRBD1 as a possible D gene (5 bases). The CDR3 consists of 14 residues. Germline CDR1 and CDR2: MNHEY and SMNVEV (reference sequence). V was clipped by 3 bases and J by 6 bases, with 9 bases between them. The chain's CDR3 is CASSFWGSNSPLHF. In nucleotides, the CDR3 is TGTGCCAGCAGTTTTTGGGGGTCTAATTCACCCCTCCACTTT.

This clone was counted a few times. The rearrangement links TRBV11-2 to TRBJ2-5; 10 bases match TRBD2. V lost 2 bases, J lost 5 bases, and 5 bases stayed unmatched. Germline values: CDR1 SGHAT, CDR2 FQNNGV. The length of the CDR3 is 15 residues. In DNA form, the CDR3 reads TGTGCCAGCAGCTTAAGAGGAGCGGGGGGGGAGACCCAGTACTTC. It encodes CASSLRGAGGETQYF.

A few counts support this clone. This chain joins TRBV24-1 and TRBJ1-2; D is ambiguous. The germline CDR1 and CDR2 sequences are KGHDR and SFDVKD. This CDR3 spans 13 amino acids. V shed 9 bases and J shed 0 bases, with 10 bases lying between them. Here the CDR3 reads CATSSDSNYGYTF. DNA for the CDR3: TGTGCCACCTCGTCAGATTCTAACTATGGCTACACCTTC.

CDR3 protein: CASSQERWQGEAFF. The CDR3 DNA sequence: TGTGCCAGCAGCCAAGAGCGGTGGCAGGGGGAAGCTTTCTTT. The chain links TRBV4-2 to TRBJ1-1; D is possibly TRBD1 (6 bases). The germline V gene has CDR1 LGHNA and CDR2 YNFKEQ. This CDR3 is built from 14 residues. V dropped 0 bases and J dropped 8 bases, with 13 bases sitting between them.

The chain links TRBV5-1 to TRBJ2-3; D gene unclear. The V end was cut by 1 base, the J end by 0 bases, with 9 bases between. Germline V CDR1 and CDR2: SGHRS, YFSETQ. This CDR3 region has 15 residues. DNA of the CDR3: TGCGCCAGCAGCTTGCTGGCGTCGAGCACAGATACGCAGTATTTT. This sequence encodes CASSLLASSTDTQYF. The entire variable domain, with the rest obtained from reference TRBV5-1 and TRBJ2-3, is as follows: KAGVTQTPRYLIKTRGQQVTLSCSPISGHRSVSWYQQTPGQGLQFLFEYFSETQRNKGNFPGRFSGRQFSNSRSEMNVSTLELGDSALYLCASSLLASSTDTQYFGPGTRLTVL.

The chain links TRBV7-9 to TRBJ1-5, with D perhaps matching TRBD1 (5 bases). From germline, CDR1 is SEHNR and CDR2 FQNEAQ (reference sequence). This CDR3 region has 13 residues. The V and J ends lost 4 bases and 8 bases respectively, with 12 bases between them. CDR3 sequence: CASSSRDVKPQHF. In DNA form, the CDR3 reads TGTGCCAGCAGCTCCCGGGACGTCAAGCCCCAGCATTTT.

CDR3 sequence (DNA): TGTGCCAGCTCCGAGCGGGGGCGGGGGGGAGAGACCCAGTACTTC. Its translation is CASSERGRGGETQYF. The chain has TRBV7-6 and TRBJ2-5; 9 positions match TRBD2. This CDR3 is 15 amino acids long. Germline V gene sequence: CDR1 SGHVS, CDR2 FNYEAQ. J was trimmed by 4 bases and V by 8 bases; bases with no gene match: 11.

The rearrangement uses TRBV2 and TRBJ1-2; no firm D call. Trimming pared 5 bases from V and 3 bases from J, leaving 13 bases between. In germline, CDR1 is SNHLY, CDR2 FYNNEI. CDR3 length: 14 amino acids. The CDR3 DNA reads as TGTGCCAGCAGTCCCCTGGGGTTTGACTATGGCTACACCTTC. Translating it yields CASSPLGFDYGYTF. Full variable domain (remainder filled in from reference TRBV2 and TRBJ1-2): EPEVTQTPSHQVTQMGQEVILRCVPISNHLYFYWYRQILGQKVEFLVSFYNNEISEKSEIFDDQFSVERPDGSNFTLKIRSTKLEDSAMYFCASSPLGFDYGYTFGSGTRLTVV.

This clone was picked up one time. This chain links TRBV4-1 with TRBJ2-1; tentative D call: TRBD2 (6 bases). The CDR3 spans 13 residues. CDR1 and CDR2 from the germline V gene are MGHRA and YSYEKL. V lost 4 bases, J lost 5 bases, and 9 bases lay in between. The CDR3 bases are TGCGCCAGCAGCCCAGGAGGGGACAATGAGCAGTTCTTC. It translates to CASSPGGDNEQFF.

The genes are TRBV10-1 and TRBJ1-1; D gene ambiguous. V gave up 1 base and J gave up 2 bases, with 5 bases separating them. This CDR3 spans 13 amino acids. Germline lookup yields CDR1 WNHNN and CDR2 SYGVQD (reference sequence). In DNA, the CDR3 is TGCGCCAGCAGTGAGTTAGTCAACACTGAAGCTTTCTTT. Amino acids: CASSELVNTEAFF.

This chain links TRBV4-2 with TRBJ2-1; 9 bases fit TRBD2. Germline CDR1 is LGHNA and CDR2 is YNFKEQ. The CDR3 extends over 15 amino acids. The J segment lost 7 bases and the V segment lost 0 bases, leaving 4 bases of the junction unmatched. CDR3 protein: CASSQDGTSPNEQFF. The DNA for the CDR3 is TGTGCCAGCAGCCAAGACGGGACTAGCCCAAATGAGCAGTTCTTC.

The chain employs TRBV9 and TRBJ1-3, with D uncertain. Trimming cost V 0 bases and J 4 bases, with 5 bases left between them. CDR1 is SGDLS, CDR2 YYNGEE, per germline. The CDR3 runs 13 residues. The CDR3 spells CASSVAVGNTIYF. The CDR3 DNA reads TGTGCCAGCAGCGTAGCGGTGGGAAACACCATATATTTT.

This clone was seen a handful of times. V usage is TRBV29-1 and J usage is TRBJ2-1; 9 bases line up with TRBD1. This CDR3 is built from 14 residues. After removal of 2 bases from V and 8 bases from J, the junction contained 7 bases not matched to a gene. Germline V CDR1 and CDR2: SQVTM, ANQGSEA. The CDR3 loop reads CSVEFGTGLDEQFF. The CDR3, as DNA: TGCAGCGTTGAATTCGGGACAGGGCTCGATGAGCAGTTCTTC.

This CDR3 reads CASSPPPNQPQHF. CDR3 nucleotide sequence: TGTGCCAGCAGTCCCCCGCCCAATCAGCCCCAGCATTTT. The rearrangement links TRBV28 to TRBJ1-5; D not certain. CDR3 length: 13 residues. Germline V gene sequence: CDR1 MDHEN, CDR2 SYDVKM. With 5 bases removed from V and 3 bases from J, the gap between germline ends came to 8 bases.

This rearrangement joins TRBV9 to TRBJ1-1; D is undetermined. This CDR3 is built from 13 residues. CDR1 is SGDLS, CDR2 YYNGEE, per germline. V was trimmed by 0 bases and J by 5 bases, leaving 8 bases between them. CDR3 nucleotides: TGTGCCAGCAGCGTAGACCTAAGGACTGAAGCTTTCTTT. It codes for CASSVDLRTEAFF.

The chain is built from TRBV15 and TRBJ2-5, with 7 positions matching TRBD2. Germline CDR1 reads LNHNV; CDR2 reads YYDKDF (reference sequence). After removal of 0 bases from V and 3 bases from J, the junction contained 7 bases not matched to a gene. The CDR3 loop spans 16 amino acids. The CDR3 spells CATSRDTASGEETQYF. In DNA form, the CDR3 reads TGTGCCACCAGCAGAGATACGGCTAGCGGAGAAGAGACCCAGTACTTC.